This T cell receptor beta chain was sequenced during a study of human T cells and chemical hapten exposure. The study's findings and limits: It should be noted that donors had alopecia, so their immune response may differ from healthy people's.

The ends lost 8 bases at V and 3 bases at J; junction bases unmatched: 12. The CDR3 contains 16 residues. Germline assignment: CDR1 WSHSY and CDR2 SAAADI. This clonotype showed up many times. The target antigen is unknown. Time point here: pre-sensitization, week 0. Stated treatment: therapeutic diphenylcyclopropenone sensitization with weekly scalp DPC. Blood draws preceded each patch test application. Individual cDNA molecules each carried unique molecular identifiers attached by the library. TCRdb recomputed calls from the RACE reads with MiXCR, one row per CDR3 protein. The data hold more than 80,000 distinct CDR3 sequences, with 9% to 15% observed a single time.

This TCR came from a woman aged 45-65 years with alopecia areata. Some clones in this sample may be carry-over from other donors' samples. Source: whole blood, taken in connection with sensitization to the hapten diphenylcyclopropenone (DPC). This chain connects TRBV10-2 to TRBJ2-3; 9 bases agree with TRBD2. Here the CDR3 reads CASLGGLAGMTDTQYF. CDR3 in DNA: TGCGCCAGCCTGGGAGGGCTAGCGGGGATGACAGATACGCAGTATTTT.